Following are 16 T cell receptor beta chains from one sample sequenced in a study of OX40 agonist ivuxolimab in advanced cancers. Receptor amplification or capture employed the immunoSEQ multiplex PCR assay. The table was pulled from immuneACCESS by TCRdb, which kept in-frame rearrangements only. Such tables lose some clones; where checked, under half of the loss comes from unresolved V genes, and the rest has no known cause. This sample lists 18,000 or so clones; 65% to 80% were detected once. Of the sample, roughly a fifth falls within the top ten clones. The sequencing here drew on CD4+ or CD8+ T cells sorted from blood, taken in a trial of the OX40 agonist ivuxolimab. Receptors were obtained from an adult with an advanced solid tumor such as melanoma, head and neck, liver or kidney cancer.

A word on this clone: Only one base separates this from a far larger clonotype, so it likely reflects a read error. V usage is TRBV27 and J usage is TRBJ2-7; D call uncertain. Germline V lookup: CDR1 MNHEY, CDR2 SMNVEV (reference sequence). The V gene lost 7 bases and the J gene lost 0 bases, with 7 bases spanning the gap. This CDR3 comprises 12 residues. CDR3 amino acids: CASTSSSYEQYF. In DNA form, the CDR3 reads TGTGCCAGCACCTCGAGCTCCTACGAGCAGTACTTC.

J is TRBJ2-4 and V is TRBV5-6; perhaps TRBD1 as D (6 bases). This CDR3 comprises 13 residues. Germline-derived CDR1 and CDR2 are SGHDT and YYEEEE. V gave up 2 bases and J gave up 6 bases, with 9 bases separating them. The CDR3 spells CASSFLQGNIQYF. The CDR3 DNA reads as TGTGCCAGCAGCTTCCTACAGGGAAACATTCAGTACTTC.

Regarding this clone: At the DNA level, this CDR3 is encoded by other sequences in the same sample as well. The genes are TRBV11-2 and TRBJ1-1, with D hard to call. V lost 0 bases to trimming and J lost 0 bases, with 5 bases between them. This CDR3 is built from 14 residues. The germline gives CDR1 SGHAT, CDR2 FQNNGV. The DNA for the CDR3 is TGTGCCAGCAGCTTAGAAGGCTTGAACACTGAAGCTTTCTTT. It translates to CASSLEGLNTEAFF.

The chain is built from TRBV28 and TRBJ1-4, with 7 bases that match TRBD1. The V segment lost 5 bases and the J segment 7 bases; nucleotides outside the gene matches: 10. Germline values: CDR1 MDHEN, CDR2 SYDVKM. This CDR3 has 15 amino acids. The CDR3 DNA is TGTGCCAGCAGTACCCCCAGGACAGGTGGTGAAAAACTGTTTTTT. Its translation is CASSTPRTGGEKLFF.

V gene TRBV5-5 combines with J gene TRBJ2-1; possibly TRBD2 for D (6 bases). The germline gives CDR1 SGHKS, CDR2 YYEKEE (reference sequence). The V end was cut by 4 bases, the J end by 0 bases, with 8 bases between. The CDR3 is 14 amino acids. CDR3 DNA: TGTGCCAGCAGCCGGGACTTCTCCTACAATGAGCAGTTCTTC. Translated: CASSRDFSYNEQFF.

The V call is TRBV5-1, the J call TRBJ2-1; D is possibly TRBD2 (5 bases). The CDR3 is made up of 13 amino acids. Trimming removed 4 bases at V and 2 bases at J, with 7 bases between. Germline V gene data show CDR1 as SGHRS and CDR2 as YFSETQ. The CDR3 DNA sequence: TGCGCCAGCAGCCCGGAGGCCTACAATGAGCAGTTCTTC. Its protein product is CASSPEAYNEQFF.

The rearrangement joins TRBV27 to TRBJ2-7, with D perhaps given as TRBD1 or TRBD2 (5 bases each). The germline CDR1 and CDR2 sequences are MNHEY and SMNVEV (reference sequence). The CDR3 totals 12 residues. V was clipped by 5 bases and J by 3 bases, with 8 bases between them. CDR3 protein: CASSGGVYEQYF. DNA for the CDR3: TGTGCCAGCAGTGGGGGAGTCTACGAGCAGTACTTC.

The V gene is TRBV9, the J gene TRBJ2-1; 12 bases align to TRBD2. The length of the CDR3 is 19 residues. V shed 0 bases and J 0 bases; nucleotides not matched to a gene: 7. Germline V gene lookup returns CDR1 SGDLS and CDR2 YYNGEE. For the CDR3, the DNA is TGTGCCAGCAGCGTAGGACTAGCGGGAGCCTCCTTCTCCTACAATGAGCAGTTCTTC. This gives the protein CASSVGLAGASFSYNEQFF.

This clone was recorded once. The chain employs TRBV5-1 and TRBJ1-1; 7 nucleotides agree with TRBD1. This CDR3 has 16 residues. CDR1 and CDR2 from the germline V gene are SGHRS and YFSETQ. V was pared by 1 base and J by 1 base, with 7 bases of the junction left unmatched. CDR3 residues: CASSLSKTGRNTEAFF. The DNA of the CDR3 is TGCGCCAGCAGCTTGTCTAAGACAGGGCGGAACACTGAAGCTTTCTTT. Variable domain in full (rest from reference TRBV5-1 and TRBJ1-1): KAGVTQTPRYLIKTRGQQVTLSCSPISGHRSVSWYQQTPGQGLQFLFEYFSETQRNKGNFPGRFSGRQFSNSRSEMNVSTLELGDSALYLCASSLSKTGRNTEAFFGQGTRLTVV.

DNA for the CDR3: TGTGCCAGCAGTTTGGGCTTATGGGGACCGGGGGGGAGCAACACTGAAGCTTTCTTT. It translates to CASSLGLWGPGGSNTEAFF. V is TRBV28 and J is TRBJ1-1; maybe TRBD1 (5 bases). The CDR3 loop spans 19 amino acids. Germline V gene data show CDR1 as MDHEN and CDR2 as SYDVKM. The V and J ends lost 3 bases and 2 bases respectively, with 25 bases between them.

V usage is TRBV29-1 and J usage is TRBJ2-3; 9 nucleotides align to TRBD2. V trimming: 4 bases; J trimming: 5 bases; junction bases outside the gene matches: 7. Germline V lookup: CDR1 SQVTM, CDR2 ANQGSEA. CDR3 size: 14 residues. The CDR3: CSVGLAERGDTQYF. In nucleotides, the CDR3 is TGCAGCGTTGGACTAGCGGAGAGGGGAGATACGCAGTATTTT.

V gene TRBV19 combines with J gene TRBJ1-5, with 7 bases aligning to TRBD1. The CDR3 runs to 15 residues. The V segment lost 5 bases and the J segment 3 bases; nucleotides outside the gene matches: 7. The germline CDR1 and CDR2 sequences are LNHDA and SQIVND (reference sequence). DNA of the CDR3: TGTGCCAGTAGTGACGGACAGGTTACCAATCAGCCCCAGCATTTT. Translated: CASSDGQVTNQPQHF.

The gene calls are TRBV6-5 and TRBJ2-7; tentatively, D is TRBD2 (5 bases). This CDR3 is built from 13 residues. The ends were cut back, 5 bases at V and 2 bases at J, with 10 bases in the middle. The germline V gene has CDR1 MNHEY and CDR2 SVGAGI. The chain's CDR3 is CASSEAAAYEQYF. CDR3 sequence (DNA): TGTGCCAGCAGTGAAGCGGCAGCCTACGAGCAGTACTTC.

V usage is TRBV9 and J usage is TRBJ2-3; perhaps TRBD2 as D (5 bases). V lost 3 bases and J 5 bases, leaving 13 bases between the germline ends. Germline CDR1 reads SGDLS; CDR2 reads YYNGEE. This CDR3 is built from 14 residues. The CDR3 DNA is TGTGCCAGCAGCGCAGCCCTCGGGGTAGATACGCAGTATTTT. This sequence encodes CASSAALGVDTQYF.

Here the CDR3 reads CASSALGREETQYF. The CDR3 DNA sequence: TGTGCCAGCAGCGCCTTAGGGAGGGAAGAGACCCAGTACTTC. The genes are TRBV9 and TRBJ2-5; 7 nucleotides align to TRBD2. CDR1 and CDR2 from the germline V gene are SGDLS and YYNGEE. V was clipped by 3 bases and J by 3 bases; unmatched bases: 5. CDR3 length equals 14 residues.

This clone is classed as medium-sized (0.01 to 0.1%). CDR3 region: CASSTDKSGNTIYF. The CDR3 DNA reads TGTGCCAGCAGTACCGACAAATCCGGAAACACCATATATTTT. The V and J genes are TRBV6-5 and TRBJ1-3; D ambiguous. This CDR3 spans 14 amino acids. The V gene's germline CDR1 is MNHEY and CDR2 SVGAGI. V was shortened by 5 bases and J by 4 bases, with 12 bases between the two germline ends.